The 26 T cell receptor beta chains presented below share a single source sample, sequenced in a study of blood T cell repertoires in COVID-19 (dated by TCRdb to 2018 to 2021). Preparation of the library involved the immunoSEQ multiplex PCR assay. The source is immuneACCESS, and TCRdb retained only in-frame sequences with V and J called. Part of the clones is not carried over; for the studies checked, unresolved V genes explain less than half of this, and the remainder is unexplained. This sample gives some 40,000 clones in total; over 70% of them show up just once. Clones ranked in the top ten supply over 8% of the sample. The sequencing sample was made of peripheral blood. These receptor sequences come from a human donor in a cohort sampled during active COVID-19.

V and J are TRBV7-6 and TRBJ2-3; 9 positions match TRBD2. Germline V lookup: CDR1 SGHVS, CDR2 FNYEAQ. CDR3 size: 16 residues. J lost 0 bases, V lost 5 bases, and 6 bases had no gene match. The CDR3 region is CASSPSGGPSTDTQYF. CDR3 in DNA: TGTGCCAGCAGCCCCAGCGGGGGGCCAAGCACAGATACGCAGTATTTT.

This chain connects TRBV5-1 to TRBJ1-1; D is possibly TRBD1 (6 bases). From germline, CDR1 is SGHRS and CDR2 YFSETQ. The germline V and J ends were trimmed by 4 bases and 4 bases, with 11 bases remaining between them. The CDR3 covers 13 residues. This CDR3 reads CASSRDISTEAFF. CDR3 DNA sequence: TGCGCCAGCAGCCGGGACATAAGCACTGAAGCTTTCTTT.

CDR3 DNA sequence: TGTGCCAGCAGCCCCGTGGGGGGCACCATATATTTT. Residues: CASSPVGGTIYF. V gene TRBV3-1 (or the pseudogene TRBV3-2) combines with J gene TRBJ1-3; TRBD1 is a possible D gene (5 bases). V was shortened by 4 bases and J by 9 bases, with 10 bases between the two germline ends. The germline V gene has CDR1 LGHDT and CDR2 YNNKEL (reference sequence). This CDR3 spans 12 amino acids.

CDR3 DNA: TGCAGCGTTGAGGCCAGCGGGTTCACCGGGGAGCTGTTTTTT. This translates into CSVEASGFTGELFF. V and J are TRBV29-1 and TRBJ2-2; weak D call: TRBD2 (6 bases). From germline, CDR1 is SQVTM and CDR2 ANQGSEA. The CDR3 extends over 14 amino acids. Trimming stripped 3 bases from V and 4 bases from J, with 12 bases between.

The rearrangement uses TRBV29-1 and TRBJ2-3; 8 bases fit TRBD2. CDR1 is SQVTM, CDR2 ANQGSEA, per germline. The CDR3 is 12 residues long. In DNA, the CDR3 is TGCAGGGTGGAGCATACTAGCGGAGACCAGTATTTT. Its translation: CRVEHTSGDQYF.

This clone was observed a single time. The rearrangement links TRBV10-3 to TRBJ2-2, with D possibly TRBD2 on 6 matching bases. The CDR3 totals 15 residues. Germline lookup yields CDR1 ENHRY and CDR2 SYGVKD. With 0 bases removed from V and 6 bases from J, the gap between germline ends came to 11 bases. CDR3 DNA sequence: TGTGCCATCAGTGAGTCGGCGGGAAGCGCCGGGGAGCTGTTTTTT. Translating it yields CAISESAGSAGELFF.

This sequence joins TRBV10-3 and TRBJ1-2; 10 bases agree with TRBD1. CDR3 length: 15 residues. With V trimmed by 0 bases and J by 4 bases, 2 bases remained unmatched. In germline, CDR1 is ENHRY, CDR2 SYGVKD. The DNA for the CDR3 is TGTGCCATCAGTGAGTCCCGGACAGGGGGCTATGGCTACACCTTC. It encodes CAISESRTGGYGYTF.

The rearrangement links TRBV11-3 to TRBJ2-5; D is perhaps TRBD2 (6 bases). The CDR3 is made up of 15 amino acids. CDR1 SGHNT and CDR2 YENEEA come from the germline V gene. Trimming took off 5 bases at V and 4 bases at J, with 17 bases between the two ends. The DNA for the CDR3 is TGTGCCAGCAGCAAGGACGGGAGTGTAGGAGAGACCCAGTACTTC. This encodes CASSKDGSVGETQYF.

The chain couples TRBV7-9 to TRBJ2-4; TRBD2 agrees at 9 bases. Germline loops: CDR1 SEHNR, CDR2 FQNEAQ (reference sequence). V was pared by 1 base and J by 4 bases, with 14 bases of the junction left unmatched. CDR3 length equals 19 residues. The CDR3 protein is CASSLGGLAGIQEKNIQYF. CDR3 in DNA: TGTGCCAGCAGCTTAGGTGGCCTAGCGGGGATCCAGGAGAAAAACATTCAGTACTTC.

The DNA for the CDR3 is TGTGCCAGCAGTATCTCTGGGGACAGGGAATACGAGCAGTACTTC. Amino acids: CASSISGDREYEQYF. The chain combines TRBV28 with TRBJ2-7, with 9 bases fitting TRBD1. V dropped 5 bases and J dropped 4; count of bases not matched to a gene: 9. CDR1 is MDHEN, CDR2 SYDVKM, per germline. The CDR3 runs to 15 residues. The full variable domain, in which reference TRBV28 and TRBJ2-7 provide the parts outside the CDR3, is DVKVTQSSRYLVKRTGEKVFLECVQDMDHENMFWYRQDPGLGLRLIYFSYDVKMKEKGDIPEGYSVSREKKERFSLILESASTNQTSMYLCASSISGDREYEQYFGPGTRLTVT.

The chain couples TRBV18 to TRBJ2-3, with 9 bases aligning to TRBD2. Germline values: CDR1 KGHSH, CDR2 LQKENI. There are 16 residues in the CDR3. V dropped 6 bases and J dropped 1; count of bases not matched to a gene: 8. CDR3 sequence: CASSLNSGGGTDTQYF. DNA for the CDR3: TGTGCCAGCTCCTTAAATAGCGGGGGCGGCACAGATACGCAGTATTTT.

The rearrangement uses TRBV28 and TRBJ1-4; 9 bases fit TRBD1. The germline V gene has CDR1 MDHEN and CDR2 SYDVKM. This CDR3 has 16 amino acids. Trimming took 6 bases from V and 4 from J; bases not matched to a gene: 9. The DNA of the CDR3 is TGTGCCAGCAGACTGGGACAGGGAAACGGTAATGAAAAACTGTTTTTT. This sequence encodes CASRLGQGNGNEKLFF.

This chain joins TRBV11-1 and TRBJ1-6; 7 positions agree with TRBD1. The V gene end was trimmed by 3 bases and the J gene end by 5 bases; junction bases not matched to a gene: 4. Per germline, CDR1 SGHAT and CDR2 FQDESV (reference sequence). CDR3 length: 15 amino acids. The CDR3 here is CASSLSDRDNSPLHF. The CDR3 DNA is TGTGCCAGCAGCTTGTCAGACAGGGATAATTCACCCCTCCACTTT.

V and J are TRBV30 and TRBJ2-2; 14 bases match TRBD2. The CDR3 runs 16 residues. The germline V gene encodes CDR1 GTSNPN and CDR2 SVGIG (reference sequence). Losses at the gene ends were 7 bases for V and 2 bases for J; bases not matched to a gene: 6. The CDR3 here is CAYPTSGGANTGELFF. The CDR3 nucleotides are TGTGCCTACCCGACTAGCGGGGGGGCTAACACCGGGGAGCTGTTTTTT. The complete variable domain, with remaining parts taken from reference TRBV30 and TRBJ2-2, reads SQTIHQWPATLVQPVGSPLSLECTVEGTSNPNLYWYRQAAGRGLQLLFYSVGIGQISSEVPQNLSASRPQDRQFILSSKKLLLSDSGFYLCAYPTSGGANTGELFFGEGSRLTVL.

The rearrangement uses TRBV5-3 and TRBJ1-1; D remains ambiguous. TRBV5-3 is designated an ORF whose function remains uncertain. This CDR3 region has 13 residues. The CDR3 DNA sequence: TGTGCAGGGAGAGAAAGACCCTGCCGAGAAGCTTTCTTT. It translates to CAGRERPCREAFF.

This chain uses TRBV7-6 with TRBJ2-7, with a weak D call TRBD2 (5 bases). From germline, CDR1 is SGHVS and CDR2 FNYEAQ. Trimming took 5 bases from V and 3 from J, leaving 11 bases between them. The CDR3 totals 13 residues. The CDR3, as DNA: TGTGCCAGCAGCCTGGGAGCGAACTACGAGCAGTACTTC. As protein: CASSLGANYEQYF.

The CDR3 loop reads CASSLVSFTGGYGYTF. The CDR3 region has the DNA TGTGCCAGCAGCTTGGTTTCGTTCACAGGGGGCTATGGCTACACCTTC. The V and J genes are TRBV5-6 and TRBJ1-2; 8 bases agree with TRBD1. V was pared by 0 bases and J by 4 bases, with 8 bases of the junction left unmatched. Germline lookup yields CDR1 SGHDT and CDR2 YYEEEE. The CDR3 length is 16 residues. Combining the CDR3 with reference TRBV5-6 and TRBJ1-2 gives the whole variable domain DAGVTQSPTHLIKTRGQQVTLRCSPKSGHDTVSWYQQALGQGPQFIFQYYEEEERQRGNFPDRFSGHQFPNYSSELNVNALLLGDSALYLCASSLVSFTGGYGYTFGSGTRLTVV.

The chain employs TRBV5-4 and TRBJ2-5; 7 bases line up with TRBD1. CDR1 is SGHNT, CDR2 YYREEE, per germline (reference sequence). The CDR3 totals 13 residues. V was pared by 4 bases and J by 5 bases, with 5 bases of the junction left unmatched. This CDR3 reads CASSHEGAETQYF. CDR3 nucleotides: TGTGCCAGCAGCCACGAGGGGGCCGAGACCCAGTACTTC.

The V gene is TRBV6-4, the J gene TRBJ2-3; D is perhaps TRBD2 (6 bases). Per the germline V gene, CDR1 is MRHNA and CDR2 is SNTAGT. There are 12 residues in the CDR3. V was cut by 2 bases and J by 11 bases, with 11 bases left in between. CDR3 amino acids: CASSDGRDLQYF. In nucleotides, the CDR3 is TGTGCCAGCAGTGACGGGCGGGATCTGCAGTATTTT.

The sample holds a few counts of this clone. The V and J genes are TRBV19 and TRBJ1-1; D possibly corresponds to TRBD1 (5 bases). The CDR3 is 16 amino acids. The germline V and J ends were trimmed by 1 base and 5 bases, with 17 bases remaining between them. Germline assignment: CDR1 LNHDA and CDR2 SQIVND (reference sequence). For the CDR3, the DNA is TGTGCCAGTAGTATAGGAATCGGCAGGGTAGGAACTGAAGCTTTCTTT. Amino acid sequence: CASSIGIGRVGTEAFF.

This chain uses TRBV6-2 or TRBV6-3 with TRBJ1-1, with 7 bases matching TRBD1. The trim removed 2 bases at V and 7 bases at J, leaving 10 bases unmatched. This CDR3 region has 15 residues. Germline CDR1 MNHEY, CDR2 SVGEGT. CDR3 sequence: CASSYVTGENSEAFF. The CDR3 bases are TGTGCCAGCAGTTACGTCACAGGGGAGAATAGTGAAGCTTTCTTT.

The chain couples TRBV6-5 to TRBJ1-5, with 8 bases aligning to TRBD1. CDR3 size: 14 residues. The junction had 3 bases not matched to a gene; V was cut back by 6 bases and J by 2 bases. From germline, CDR1 is MNHEY and CDR2 SVGAGI. The CDR3 nucleotides are TGTGCCAGCAGCGGACAGGGTGGCAATCAGCCCCAGCATTTT. It yields the protein CASSGQGGNQPQHF.

The V gene is TRBV7-2, the J gene TRBJ2-5; the D gene is possibly TRBD2 (6 bases). The CDR3 covers 14 residues. V dropped 5 bases and J dropped 4 bases, with 14 bases sitting between them. The V gene's germline CDR1 is SGHTA and CDR2 FQGNSA. CDR3 DNA: TGTGCCAGCAGCCGTATACTAGCCGCAGAGACCCAGTACTTC. Its protein is CASSRILAAETQYF.

The V call is TRBV7-3, the J call TRBJ1-2; TRBD1 matches 7 bases. The CDR3 spans 13 residues. In germline, CDR1 is SGHTA, CDR2 FQGTGA. The ends lost 5 bases at V and 10 bases at J; junction bases unmatched: 10. The CDR3 DNA reads TGTGCCAGCAGCCAAAGACAGGGCTCAGCCTACACCTTC. Its translation is CASSQRQGSAYTF.

V is TRBV6-5 and J is TRBJ1-5; 7 nucleotides match TRBD1. V dropped 5 bases and J dropped 7; count of bases not matched to a gene: 11. The CDR3 totals 15 residues. Germline CDR1 MNHEY, CDR2 SVGAGI. CDR3 in amino acids: CASSPSGGSGQPQHF. The CDR3 DNA reads as TGTGCCAGCAGTCCTTCAGGGGGTTCGGGCCAGCCCCAGCATTTT.

The chain recombines TRBV18 with TRBJ1-1, with TRBD1 identical over 8 bases. Germline assignment: CDR1 KGHSH and CDR2 LQKENI. The CDR3 loop spans 13 amino acids. The V gene end was trimmed by 5 bases and the J gene end by 1 base; junction bases not matched to a gene: 0. As DNA, the CDR3 is TGTGCCAGCTCAGGACAGGGGAACACTGAAGCTTTCTTT. It translates to CASSGQGNTEAFF.